This T cell receptor (beta chain) came from a study of T cell responses to AZD1222 COVID-19 vaccine. Study details: Second-dose timings of about 4 or about 12 weeks were pooled. Study outcomes and limitations: Distributed over spike, vaccine-associated CD4 TCRs predominated at 160-218 and 743-854. Of spike-specific TCRs, nearly half reportedly target regions left unmutated in variants. Baseline serology detected seropositivity in only 5 to 7 AZD1222 recipients.

The table came from immunoSEQ multiplex PCR; TCRdb's copy has only in-frame clones and leaves some out. The data show under 200,000 clones, with 90% to 95% seen just once and approximately 0.64% held by the top ten. As to this clone: Its antigen is as yet unknown.

Material: peripheral blood, obtained on day 0 of AZD1222 vaccination. This clonotype was obtained from an adult in good health.

CDR3 DNA: TGTGCCAGCAGCCTTTACGACAGGAGAAATTCACCCCTCCACTTT. Amino acid sequence: CASSLYDRRNSPLHF. The chain uses TRBV7-9 and TRBJ1-6, with D perhaps matching TRBD1 (6 bases). CDR1 is SEHNR and CDR2 is FQNEAQ in the germline V gene (reference sequence). CDR3 length equals 15 residues. V dropped 5 bases and J dropped 7 bases, with 15 bases sitting between them. The whole variable domain, filled in from reference TRBV7-9 and TRBJ1-6, reads DTGVSQNPRHKITKRGQNVTFRCDPISEHNRLYWYRQTLGQGPEFLTYFQNEAQLEKSRLLSDRFSAERPKGSFSTLEIQRTEQGDSAMYLCASSLYDRRNSPLHFGNGTRLTVT.